This TCR beta chain was documented in a study of T cells in Graves' hyperthyroidism and ophthalmopathy. Amplified TCR beta CDR3 regions derived from RNA transcripts. The HTBI set primed first-round TCR CDR3 RT-PCR. TCRdb called the multiplex PCR reads again in MiXCR, with one record for every CDR3 protein. The sample shows around 690,000 distinct CDR3 sequences, 17% of them seen only once. This clonotype came up many times. This TCR came from a man aged 50 or older with Graves' hyperthyroidism. Sample: blood.

CDR3 in amino acids: CSANGVVMGLVETQYF. The CDR3 DNA sequence: TGCAGTGCTAACGGGGTTGTCATGGGGTTAGTGGAGACCCAGTACTTC. The chain carries TRBV20-1 and TRBJ2-5; weak D call: TRBD2 (5 bases). CDR3 length: 16 residues. CDR1 is DFQATT, CDR2 SNEGSKA, per germline (reference sequence). With 4 bases removed from V and 5 bases from J, the gap between germline ends came to 23 bases.